This TCR beta chain was recorded in a study of T cell responses to AZD1222 COVID-19 vaccine. Study-wide results and limits: Reportedly, close to half of spike-specific TCRs are directed against unmutated variant regions. Spike-specific TCR breadth and depth grew following two AZD1222 doses. White British ancestry dominated among donors, who included more females, and clonal diversity was possibly underestimated.

V was cut by 5 bases and J by 9 bases, with 11 bases left in between. Per germline, CDR1 SNHLY and CDR2 FYNNEI. CDR3 length: 11 residues. Sequenced by immunoSEQ multiplex PCR; TCRdb stores in-frame clones only, minus some. Seen here are around 120,000 clones, around 89% observed once, and the top ten hold 3.5% to 4%. Second-dose intervals near 4 or 12 weeks were combined. A remark on this clone: Its target is unknown.

The sequencing here drew on peripheral blood, taken 28 days after the second AZD1222 dose. V and J are TRBV2 and TRBJ2-7; D possibly corresponds to TRBD1 (6 bases). The receptor was derived from an adult who received the AZD1222 COVID-19 vaccine. The CDR3: CASSPTGTQYF. CDR3 sequence (DNA): TGTGCCAGCAGTCCTACAGGGACGCAGTACTTC.